This T cell receptor beta chain derives from a study of neurological immune-mediated disorders. 2 million PBMCs stored at -80 C were the source of the unsorted libraries. This clonotype was observed at least ten times. Antigen specificity is unknown. Germline assignment: CDR1 SGHAT and CDR2 FQNNGV. Trimming removed 1 base from V and 0 bases from J; junction bases left unmatched: 6. The CDR3 is 18 amino acids. General study points: Multiple sclerosis, the disease with the least TCR clonal expansion, fell below healthy controls, whereas HTLV-1-associated myelopathy showed the most.

Every sequencing run generated in excess of 160 million TCR-beta sequences. These sequences covered 15-18 subjects. TCRdb passed the 5' RACE reads through MiXCR, listing each CDR3 protein once. Of roughly 50,000 distinct CDR3 sequences in the sample, around 16% were seen once. The rearrangement links TRBV11-2 to TRBJ2-2; 9 bases are shared with TRBD2. The sequence derives from a man aged 55 to 69 in good health. Sequencing was performed on PBMCs. CDR3 coding DNA: TGTGCCAGCAGCTTAGTTATTGCTAGCGGGGCGAACACCGGGGAGCTGTTTTTT. It specifies CASSLVIASGANTGELFF.